This T cell receptor (beta chain) was recovered during a study of shared clonotypes between healthy human individuals. V was shortened by 3 bases and J by 2 bases, with 11 bases between the two germline ends. This CDR3 has 14 amino acids. The table came from immunoSEQ multiplex PCR; TCRdb's copy has only in-frame clones and leaves some out. The table includes 2 million to 3 million clones, 93% detected once. Sequencing used naive CD4+ T cells from PBMCs. The subset was: CD45RA+ positively selected. This chain joins TRBV23-1 and TRBJ2-7, with TRBD2 as a possible D gene (5 bases). Being an ORF, TRBV23-1 has a function that is uncertain. The source of this sequence is a man between 18 and 29 years old in good health. Some clones in this sample may be carry-over from other donors' samples. The CDR3 sequence is CASSHAGETYEQYF. The CDR3 coding sequence is TGCGCCAGCAGTCATGCCGGGGAGACCTACGAGCAGTACTTC.